These 2 T cell receptor beta chains originate from one sample sequenced in a study of T cells after yellow fever vaccination. TCRdb itself ran the 5' RACE reads through MiXCR, one entry per CDR3 protein. The table includes hundreds of thousands of distinct CDR3 sequences, 8.7% detected once. The specimen comprised PBMCs, sampled on the day of the first yellow fever vaccination. The receptors derive from a man in his late teens or twenties who received the YFV17D yellow fever vaccine.

The chain recombines TRBV7-9 with TRBJ2-3; TRBD2 is a possible D gene (6 bases). The CDR3 extends over 15 amino acids. Germline CDR1 reads SEHNR; CDR2 reads FQNEAQ (reference sequence). With 5 bases removed from V and 2 bases from J, the gap between germline ends came to 14 bases. The CDR3 coding sequence is TGTGCCAGCAGCGGATTGGCGGGGCACACAGATACGCAGTATTTT. Translation gives CASSGLAGHTDTQYF.

The chain uses TRBV5-4 and TRBJ2-3; weak D call: TRBD2 (6 bases). In germline, CDR1 is SGHNT, CDR2 YYREEE (reference sequence). V lost 3 bases and J 0 bases, leaving 17 bases between the germline ends. The CDR3 extends over 17 amino acids. The CDR3 nucleotides read TGTGCCAGCAGCTCCAGGGAGTGGGGGGTGAGCACAGATACGCAGTATTTT. It specifies CASSSREWGVSTDTQYF.